These 15 T cell receptor beta chains share one sample of origin, sequenced in a study of OX40 agonist ivuxolimab in advanced cancers. Here immunoSEQ multiplex PCR was the method, and the copy in TCRdb shows in-frame clones only, minus some. The table lists 70,000 to 80,000 clones, about 90% of them singletons. The material sequenced was CD4+ or CD8+ T cells sorted from blood, taken in a trial of the OX40 agonist ivuxolimab. All receptors derive from an adult with an advanced solid tumor such as melanoma, head and neck, liver or kidney cancer.

V gene TRBV19 combines with J gene TRBJ1-5; the D is unclear. This CDR3 has 16 amino acids. Germline V gives CDR1 LNHDA, CDR2 SQIVND (reference sequence). V lost 8 bases and J lost 0, with 17 bases in between. The CDR3 sequence is CASRAGQVDSNQPQHF. The CDR3 region has the DNA TGTGCCAGTCGAGCCGGGCAGGTGGATAGCAATCAGCCCCAGCATTTT.

The chain carries TRBV27 and TRBJ2-7; 7 positions match TRBD2. Germline V gives CDR1 MNHEY, CDR2 SMNVEV (reference sequence). J lost 6 bases, V lost 5 bases, and 10 bases had no gene match. The CDR3 has 14 residues. The CDR3 sequence is CASSKGLRDGEQYF. The CDR3 coding sequence is TGTGCCAGCAGTAAGGGACTAAGGGACGGCGAGCAGTACTTC.

The chain carries TRBV6-1 and TRBJ2-7, with a tentative D call TRBD1 (6 bases). V was pared by 1 base and J by 1 base, with 14 bases between. Germline V lookup: CDR1 MNHNS, CDR2 SASEGT. The CDR3 totals 16 residues. CDR3 nucleotides: TGTGCCAGCAGTGAAGTCCTCGGGACACTTTCCTACGAGCAGTACTTC. It translates to CASSEVLGTLSYEQYF.

The chain links TRBV7-6 to TRBJ1-4; 9 bases are a match to TRBD1. Germline CDR1 is SGHVS and CDR2 is FNYEAQ. This CDR3 has 14 residues. Trimming cost V 6 bases and J 8 bases; bases outside gene matches: 7. CDR3 sequence reads: CASSAGQGGEKLFF. The CDR3 nucleotides are TGTGCCAGCAGTGCGGGACAGGGAGGGGAAAAACTGTTTTTT.

V usage is TRBV11-2 and J usage is TRBJ2-7; TRBD1 matches 9 bases. Germline CDR1 SGHAT, CDR2 FQNNGV. The CDR3 has 20 residues. After removal of 0 bases from V and 6 bases from J, the junction contained 21 bases not matched to a gene. CDR3 nucleotides: TGTGCCAGCAGCTTAGATCACGGACAGGGGCACCTCCCTTCCCCCCTCGAGCAGTACTTC. Amino acids: CASSLDHGQGHLPSPLEQYF.

The chain uses TRBV5-1 and TRBJ2-7; D is unresolved. Trimming pared 4 bases from V and 3 bases from J, leaving 14 bases between. The CDR3 is made up of 14 amino acids. Germline V gives CDR1 SGHRS, CDR2 YFSETQ. The CDR3 DNA sequence: TGCGCCAGCAGCCCAGGTGACACTTACTACGAGCAGTACTTC. The encoded protein is CASSPGDTYYEQYF.

The CDR3 region has the DNA TGTGCCAGCAGCTCGAACTTGATGAACACTGAAGCTTTCTTT. Its translation: CASSSNLMNTEAFF. The chain carries TRBV7-8 and TRBJ1-1; D not resolved. Trimming took 4 bases from V and 0 from J, leaving 9 bases between them. The CDR3 extends over 14 amino acids. Germline V gene data show CDR1 as SGHVS and CDR2 as FQNEAQ.

The V and J genes are TRBV29-1 and TRBJ2-1, with no clear D. The ends were cut back, 0 bases at V and 7 bases at J, with 16 bases in the middle. Germline-derived CDR1 and CDR2 are SQVTM and ANQGSEA. The CDR3 covers 15 residues. The CDR3 sequence is CSVEDNNTPRNEQFF. For the CDR3, the DNA is TGCAGCGTTGAAGATAACAACACTCCGAGGAATGAGCAGTTCTTC.

The rearrangement joins TRBV7-2 to TRBJ1-5, with D perhaps matching TRBD1 (5 bases). The CDR3 has 15 amino acids. Trimming cost V 5 bases and J 2 bases, with 13 bases left between them. Germline loops: CDR1 SGHTA, CDR2 FQGNSA. The CDR3 DNA follows: TGTGCCAGCAGCCTCGACAGTTACGGCAATCAGCCCCAGCATTTT. It translates to CASSLDSYGNQPQHF.

With regard to this clone: At the DNA level, this CDR3 is encoded by other sequences in the same sample as well. The chain recombines TRBV9 with TRBJ2-3; D uncertain. Germline values: CDR1 SGDLS, CDR2 YYNGEE. This CDR3 spans 14 amino acids. The germline V and J ends were trimmed by 0 bases and 4 bases, with 9 bases remaining between them. This CDR3 is CASSVGTSPDTQYF. CDR3 DNA: TGTGCCAGCAGCGTAGGGACCAGCCCAGATACGCAGTATTTT.

The rearrangement links TRBV7-9 to TRBJ1-2, with 7 bases fitting TRBD1. The CDR3 contains 14 residues. Germline V CDR1 and CDR2: SEHNR, FQNEAQ (reference sequence). V gave up 7 bases and J gave up 0 bases; unmatched junction bases: 5. The CDR3 protein is CASNTGVANYGYTF. CDR3 bases: TGTGCCAGCAACACAGGGGTGGCTAACTATGGCTACACCTTC.

The genes are TRBV6-5 and TRBJ2-3; D is uncertain. From germline, CDR1 is MNHEY and CDR2 SVGAGI. V shed 6 bases and J shed 0 bases, with 10 bases lying between them. This CDR3 comprises 14 residues. Here the CDR3 DNA reads TGTGCCAGCAGCCCTATGACTAGCACAGATACGCAGTATTTT. It encodes CASSPMTSTDTQYF.

V usage is TRBV18 and J usage is TRBJ1-5, with 7 bases that match TRBD1. V shed 2 bases, J shed 2 bases, and the junction held 6 bases outside the gene matches. CDR3 size: 16 residues. Germline CDR1 is KGHSH and CDR2 is LQKENI. The CDR3 protein is CASSPRGQMGNQPQHF. The DNA for the CDR3 is TGTGCCAGCTCACCAAGGGGGCAAATGGGCAATCAGCCCCAGCATTTT.

The chain joins TRBV27 to TRBJ2-7; 9 bases fit TRBD1. CDR1 MNHEY and CDR2 SMNVEV come from the germline V gene (reference sequence). The trim removed 4 bases at V and 6 bases at J, leaving 1 base unmatched. There are 12 residues in the CDR3. Here the CDR3 reads CASSSTGGEQYF. In DNA, the CDR3 is TGTGCCAGCAGTTCGACAGGGGGCGAGCAGTACTTC.

This clone was seen once. The chain uses TRBV4-1 and TRBJ2-6, with D possibly TRBD1 on 6 matching bases. The CDR3 spans 15 residues. V dropped 4 bases and J dropped 7 bases, with 14 bases sitting between them. Germline CDR1 MGHRA, CDR2 YSYEKL. The CDR3 bases are TGCGCCAGCAGCCGAACAGGGACGTCAGCCAACGTCCTGACTTTC. This sequence encodes CASSRTGTSANVLTF.